This T cell receptor beta chain was obtained from a study of shared clonotypes between healthy human individuals. Study details: Each donor's CD4 naive and CD4 memory cells filled three plates apiece, CD8 naive two, and CD8 memory one.

Germline CDR1 reads PRHDT; CDR2 reads FYEKMQ (reference sequence). V dropped 5 bases and J dropped 5 bases, with 15 bases sitting between them. The CDR3 length is 14 residues. TCRdb's copy holds only in-frame clones and misses some; the assay was immunoSEQ multiplex PCR. The sample records roughly 700,000 clones, around 67% being singletons. Overall study findings and caveats: At large depth, rarefaction still showed sorted-subset sequencing to be incomplete. Clonotypes shared by all four sorted-subset donors had higher generation probabilities than non-shared clonotypes.

With regard to this clone: The antigen is undetermined.

This sequence was found in a woman in her twenties or thirties in good health. What was sequenced was memory CD4+ T cells sorted from blood. The subset was: CD45RA-negative fraction. This chain joins TRBV13 and TRBJ2-5; perhaps TRBD1 as D (6 bases). The CDR3 loop reads CASSTPSTGETQYF. CDR3 in DNA: TGTGCCAGCAGCACCCCCTCGACAGGCGAGACCCAGTACTTC.